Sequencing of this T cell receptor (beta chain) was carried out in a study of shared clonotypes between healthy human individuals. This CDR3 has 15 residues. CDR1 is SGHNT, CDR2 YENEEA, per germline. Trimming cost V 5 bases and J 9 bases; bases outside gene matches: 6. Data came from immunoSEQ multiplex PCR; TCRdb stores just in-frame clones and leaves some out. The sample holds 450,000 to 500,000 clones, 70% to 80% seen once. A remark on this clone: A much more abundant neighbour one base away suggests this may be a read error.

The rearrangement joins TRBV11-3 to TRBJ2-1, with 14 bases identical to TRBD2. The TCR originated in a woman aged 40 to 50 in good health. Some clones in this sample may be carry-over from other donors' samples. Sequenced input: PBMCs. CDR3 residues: CASSRGTSGSGEQFF. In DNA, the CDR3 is TGTGCCAGCAGCCGCGGGACTAGCGGGAGCGGTGAGCAGTTCTTC.